Listed here is a single T cell receptor (beta chain). Germline assignment: CDR1 MNHEY and CDR2 SVGAGI. The CDR3 contains 14 residues. These data are taken from a study of cytomegalovirus exposure and HLA in healthy donors. Vbeta (60) and Jbeta (13) primers were used in the PCR. The protocol was immunoSEQ multiplex PCR, while the TCRdb copy is restricted to in-frame clones and leaves out a portion. The sample lists approximately 150,000 clones, 79% occurring once. Sequencing input: PBMCs. The chain links TRBV6-5 to TRBJ2-5, with TRBD2 matching over 8 bases. The assigned J gene may be wrong: the sequence end matches TRBJ2-7 better. This TCR was recovered from a man between 45 and 60 years old in good health and CMV-seropositive. CDR3 region: CASRRREELYEQYF. The CDR3 nucleotides read TGTGCCAGCAGGCGGCGGGAGGAGCTCTACGAGCAGTACTTC.